The T cell receptor (beta chain) described here comes from a study of blood T cell repertoires in COVID-19. Original methodology: Quantification of nucleated cells was approximated via reference gene primer amplification. Profiled with immunoSEQ multiplex PCR; TCRdb holds only in-frame clones, not every one. V, J and clone size derive from that table, while D and trimming were established from the DNA sequence. This repertoire shows about 230,000 clones, approximately 88% found once; its top ten account for 27%. The V gene's germline CDR1 is SGHAT and CDR2 FQNNGV. The ends lost 2 bases at V and 7 bases at J; junction bases unmatched: 5. The CDR3 loop spans 15 amino acids.

Sequencing was performed on peripheral blood. This chain connects TRBV11-2 to TRBJ1-6; the match to TRBD1 covers 7 bases. The sequence derives from a man aged 40-50 years with acute or convalescent COVID-19. The CDR3 sequence is CASSLWSGGNSPLHF. CDR3 nucleotide sequence: TGTGCCAGCAGCTTATGGTCAGGGGGGAATTCACCCCTCCACTTT. Drawing the rest from reference TRBV11-2 and TRBJ1-6, the complete variable domain is EAGVAQSPRYKIIEKRQSVAFWCNPISGHATLYWYQQILGQGPKLLIQFQNNGVVDDSQLPKDRFSAERLKGVDSTLKIQPAKLEDSAVYLCASSLWSGGNSPLHFGNGTRLTVT.